The 4 T cell receptor beta chains below come from one sample, sequenced in a study of blood T cell repertoires in COVID-19. Data came from immunoSEQ multiplex PCR; TCRdb stores just in-frame clones and leaves some out. The sample has some 100,000 clones, roughly four fifths seen once. Sequencing was performed on peripheral blood. These receptors came from a man between 45 and 60 years old with active or convalescent COVID-19.

This chain connects TRBV5-1 to TRBJ1-4; unclear D gene. Trimming took off 2 bases at V and 4 bases at J, with 12 bases between the two ends. This CDR3 region has 15 residues. Germline values: CDR1 SGHRS, CDR2 YFSETQ. The DNA of the CDR3 is TGCGCCAGCAGCTTATCTTCCGGGGATAATGAAAAACTGTTTTTT. Its protein is CASSLSSGDNEKLFF.

This clone occurred a few times. This rearrangement joins TRBV18 to TRBJ2-6; TRBD1 matches at 7 bases. CDR1 and CDR2 (germline): KGHSH, LQKENI. V was pared by 8 bases and J by 2 bases, with 6 bases of the junction left unmatched. This CDR3 region has 15 residues. The CDR3 bases are TGTGCCAGCGAACCGACAGGGACTGGGGCCAACGTCCTGACTTTC. Translated, it gives CASEPTGTGANVLTF. Variable domain in full (rest from reference TRBV18 and TRBJ2-6): NAGVMQNPRHLVRRRGQEARLRCSPMKGHSHVYWYRQLPEEGLKFMVYLQKENIIDESGMPKERFSAEFPKEGPSILRIQQVVRGDSAAYFCASEPTGTGANVLTFGAGSRLTVL.

The CDR3 DNA reads TGTGCCAGCAGCAACGGACTAGCGGGGGGACCCGGGGAGCTGTTTTTT. It is translated as CASSNGLAGGPGELFF. V usage is TRBV21-1 and J usage is TRBJ2-2; no check of the table's D call, TRBD2, against the DNA was made. TRBV21-1 is termed a pseudogene. CDR3 length: 16 residues.

The V and J genes are TRBV28 and TRBJ1-3, with 7 bases aligning to TRBD1. J lost 0 bases, V lost 7 bases, and 9 bases had no gene match. The CDR3 contains 16 residues. Per the germline V gene, CDR1 is MDHEN and CDR2 is SYDVKM. The CDR3 nucleotides read TGTGCCAGCACCAGGACAGGAGCCATCTCTGGAAACACCATATATTTT. Protein sequence: CASTRTGAISGNTIYF.